A selection of T cell receptor beta chains follows, all from one sample in a study of T-cell reconstitution after alpha-beta-depleted transplantation in children. One entry per CDR3 protein, called by TCRdb with MiXCR from the PCR reads. The table includes 190,000 or so distinct CDR3 sequences, around 6.8% detected once. The material sequenced was PBMCs from the stem cell graft donor, taken from the stem cell graft. These TCRs come from a human donor who donated a stem cell graft to a child with Wiskott-Aldrich syndrome. Both conserved end residues are part of each CDR3. D genes are given only for firm matches. Not every row has a clone size; where given, it reads once, few, many or a size class.

J: TRBJ2-3
V: TRBV6-1
size: many
D: TRBD2
CDR3: CASSPYLPGAGVTDTQYF
DNA: TGTGCCAGCAGTCCCTACCTTCCTGGGGCGGGAGTTACAGATACGCAGTATTTT

J: TRBJ2-1
V: TRBV14
size: .
D: TRBD1
CDR3: CASRAGTGSNEQFF
DNA: TGTGCCAGCAGAGCCGGGACAGGGTCAAATGAGCAGTTCTTC

J: TRBJ2-1
V: TRBV6-2/TRBV6-3
size: .
D: TRBD2
CDR3: CASRQPGLADSYNEQFF
DNA: TGTGCCAGCAGACAACCGGGACTAGCGGATTCCTACAATGAGCAGTTCTTC

J: TRBJ1-5
V: TRBV10-1
size: many
D: .
CDR3: CASSDSGQPQHF
DNA: TGCGCCAGCAGTGATTCTGGTCAGCCCCAGCATTTT

J: TRBJ1-5
V: TRBV30
size: .
D: .
CDR3: CAWSAARDNQPQHF
DNA: TGTGCCTGGAGTGCGGCGCGGGACAATCAGCCCCAGCATTTT

J: TRBJ2-7
V: TRBV20-1
size: few
D: TRBD2
CDR3: CSARALAGGPGLLEQYF
DNA: TGCAGTGCTAGGGCACTAGCGGGAGGGCCAGGGCTTCTCGAGCAGTACTTC

J: TRBJ2-7
V: TRBV6-1
size: many
D: .
CDR3: CASTAGFSDEQYF
DNA: TGTGCCAGCACCGCAGGGTTTTCTGACGAGCAGTACTTC

J: TRBJ2-5
V: TRBV18
size: .
D: .
CDR3: CASSPRLAETQYF
DNA: TGTGCCAGCTCACCACGCCTAGCGGAGACCCAGTACTTC

J: TRBJ2-1
V: TRBV20-1
size: many
D: .
CDR3: CSASLSYNEQFF
DNA: TGCAGTGCTAGTCTCTCCTACAATGAGCAGTTCTTC

J: TRBJ2-5
V: TRBV7-8
size: .
D: .
CDR3: CASSLAGSKETQYF
DNA: TGTGCCAGCAGCTTAGCGGGATCCAAAGAGACCCAGTACTTC

J: TRBJ2-7
V: TRBV7-8
size: .
D: .
CDR3: CASSLARRGEHYEQYF
DNA: TGTGCCAGCAGCTTAGCCAGAAGGGGGGAACATTACGAGCAGTACTTC

J: TRBJ2-7
V: TRBV5-1
size: many
D: TRBD1
CDR3: CASSRGTGDNYEQYF
DNA: TGCGCCAGCAGCAGGGGGACAGGAGATAACTACGAGCAGTACTTC

J: TRBJ2-5
V: TRBV5-1
size: many
D: .
CDR3: CASSLRGLGQETQYF
DNA: TGCGCCAGCAGCTTGAGGGGTTTGGGACAAGAGACCCAGTACTTC

J: TRBJ1-5
V: TRBV24-1
size: many
D: .
CDR3: CATSDLPGVQPQHF
DNA: TGTGCCACCAGTGATTTACCAGGGGTCCAGCCCCAGCATTTT

J: TRBJ2-1
V: TRBV20-1
size: .
D: .
CDR3: CSASVASLYNEQFF
DNA: TGCAGTGCTAGTGTTGCGTCACTTTACAATGAGCAGTTCTTC

J: TRBJ1-1
V: TRBV28
size: .
D: .
CDR3: CASRKTGNTEAFF
DNA: TGTGCCAGCAGAAAAACGGGCAATACTGAAGCTTTCTTT

J: TRBJ1-2
V: TRBV10-1
size: many
D: .
CDR3: CASSDSNYGYTF
DNA: TGCGCCAGCAGTGATTCAAACTATGGCTACACCTTC

J: TRBJ2-7
V: TRBV7-9
size: many
D: TRBD1
CDR3: CASSPRTGVISSYEQYF
DNA: TGTGCCAGCAGCCCAAGGACAGGGGTCATTTCCTCCTACGAGCAGTACTTC

J: TRBJ2-1
V: TRBV12-3/TRBV12-4
size: many
D: TRBD1
CDR3: CASSLFRWQGAVNEQFF
DNA: TGTGCCAGCAGTTTATTTAGATGGCAGGGGGCCGTCAATGAGCAGTTCTTC

J: TRBJ2-7
V: TRBV7-8
size: many
D: TRBD2
CDR3: CASSFITSGIFGEQYF
DNA: TGTGCCAGCAGCTTTATAACTAGCGGGATATTCGGCGAGCAGTACTTC

J: TRBJ1-1
V: TRBV12-3/TRBV12-4
size: many
D: .
CDR3: CASSLRINTEAFF
DNA: TGTGCCAGCAGCCTACGGATTAACACTGAAGCTTTCTTT

J: TRBJ2-1
V: TRBV24-1
size: many
D: TRBD2
CDR3: CATSTSGGAGNEQFF
DNA: TGTGCCACCAGTACTAGCGGGGGGGCCGGGAATGAGCAGTTCTTC

J: TRBJ2-1
V: TRBV6-2/TRBV6-3
size: many
D: .
CDR3: CASSPDSYNEQFF
DNA: TGTGCCAGCAGCCCCGACAGTTACAATGAGCAGTTCTTC

J: TRBJ1-1
V: TRBV5-1
size: few
D: TRBD1
CDR3: CASSPRTGLNTEAFF
DNA: TGCGCCAGCAGCCCACGGACAGGTTTGAACACTGAAGCTTTCTTT

J: TRBJ2-5
V: TRBV2
size: many
D: TRBD2
CDR3: CASSEAGLAGVETQYF
DNA: TGTGCCAGCAGTGAAGCAGGACTAGCGGGAGTAGAGACCCAGTACTTC

J: TRBJ1-1
V: TRBV6-5
size: many
D: .
CDR3: CASSSRSTGGTEAFF
DNA: TGTGCCAGCAGTTCCCGGTCCACCGGAGGGACTGAAGCTTTCTTT

J: TRBJ1-6
V: TRBV20-1
size: many
D: .
CDR3: CSAQLQGLNSPLHF
DNA: TGCAGTGCCCAGCTACAGGGTCTGAATTCACCCCTCCACTTT

J: TRBJ2-5
V: TRBV20-1
size: few
D: .
CDR3: CSGRGRDQETQYF
DNA: TGCAGTGGGCGGGGCCGGGACCAAGAGACCCAGTACTTC

J: TRBJ2-2
V: TRBV11-3
size: many
D: .
CDR3: CASSLQGRTGELFF
DNA: TGTGCCAGCAGTCTCCAAGGGAGGACCGGGGAGCTGTTTTTT

J: TRBJ2-3
V: TRBV10-3
size: many
D: TRBD2
CDR3: CAIRTSGGTDTQYF
DNA: TGTGCCATCAGGACTAGCGGGGGCACAGATACGCAGTATTTT

J: TRBJ1-2
V: TRBV5-1
size: many
D: .
CDR3: CASSGTGNYGYTF
DNA: TGCGCCAGCAGCGGAACAGGAAACTATGGCTACACCTTC

J: TRBJ2-5
V: TRBV6-2/TRBV6-3
size: many
D: .
CDR3: CASSAGGAYQETQYF
DNA: TGTGCCAGCAGTGCCGGAGGGGCGTATCAAGAGACCCAGTACTTC

J: TRBJ2-5
V: TRBV6-5
size: few
D: .
CDR3: CASSYFVGAEETQYF
DNA: TGTGCCAGCAGTTACTTTGTCGGGGCGGAAGAGACCCAGTACTTC

J: TRBJ2-7
V: TRBV12-3/TRBV12-4
size: .
D: TRBD2
CDR3: CASSLTGQPGLAGERNPYEQYF
DNA: TGTGCCAGCAGTTTAACAGGGCAACCGGGACTAGCGGGAGAAAGAAATCCCTACGAGCAGTACTTC

J: TRBJ2-1
V: TRBV3-1
size: many
D: .
CDR3: CASSQDVVLGQGHNEQFF
DNA: TGTGCCAGCAGCCAAGATGTGGTCTTGGGGCAGGGCCACAATGAGCAGTTCTTC

J: TRBJ1-3
V: TRBV29-1
size: .
D: .
CDR3: CSVEGRHSGNTIYF
DNA: TGCAGCGTTGAAGGCCGACACTCTGGAAACACCATATATTTT

J: TRBJ2-1
V: TRBV18
size: .
D: TRBD2
CDR3: CASSPLVAGDYNEQFF
DNA: TGTGCCAGCTCACCTCTCGTGGCGGGGGACTACAATGAGCAGTTCTTC

J: TRBJ2-5
V: TRBV7-8
size: few
D: TRBD1
CDR3: CASSFSRGQGEETQYF
DNA: TGTGCCAGCAGCTTTTCCAGGGGCCAGGGGGAAGAGACCCAGTACTTC

J: TRBJ2-5
V: TRBV6-1
size: many
D: TRBD2
CDR3: CASSIAGGLMETQYF
DNA: TGTGCCAGCAGTATAGCGGGGGGGCTAATGGAGACCCAGTACTTC

J: TRBJ2-4
V: TRBV7-6
size: few
D: TRBD1
CDR3: CASSPTYATPGTGGEGAKNIQYF
DNA: TGTGCCAGCAGCCCCACTTACGCGACCCCCGGGACAGGGGGAGAAGGAGCCAAAAACATTCAGTACTTC

J: TRBJ1-1
V: TRBV10-3
size: many
D: .
CDR3: CAISERDGNTEAFF
DNA: TGTGCCATCAGTGAGAGGGACGGCAACACTGAAGCTTTCTTT

J: TRBJ1-3
V: TRBV12-3/TRBV12-4
size: many
D: .
CDR3: CASSLEVGGNTIYF
DNA: TGTGCCAGCAGTTTAGAGGTTGGAGGAAACACCATATATTTT

J: TRBJ2-1
V: TRBV30
size: many
D: TRBD2
CDR3: CAWNVAGGYNEQFF
DNA: TGTGCCTGGAATGTGGCGGGAGGATACAATGAGCAGTTCTTC

J: TRBJ2-2
V: TRBV3-1
size: many
D: .
CDR3: CASSRAPGLSKDTGELFF
DNA: TGTGCCAGCAGCCGGGCCCCGGGCCTATCTAAGGACACCGGGGAGCTGTTTTTT

J: TRBJ1-2
V: TRBV20-1
size: many
D: .
CDR3: CSARVTPGAYGYTF
DNA: TGCAGTGCTAGAGTCACTCCGGGGGCGTATGGCTACACCTTC

J: TRBJ2-2
V: TRBV20-1
size: many
D: .
CDR3: CSASGVNTGELFF
DNA: TGCAGTGCTAGCGGGGTGAACACCGGGGAGCTGTTTTTT

J: TRBJ1-5
V: TRBV20-1
size: many
D: .
CDR3: CSARTGGVYGNQPQHF
DNA: TGCAGTGCGCGCACGGGCGGGGTTTATGGCAATCAGCCCCAGCATTTT

J: TRBJ2-1
V: TRBV18
size: few
D: .
CDR3: CASSPSLRGARSNEQFF
DNA: TGTGCCAGCTCTCCCTCCCTGAGGGGGGCCAGGAGTAATGAGCAGTTCTTC

J: TRBJ1-1
V: TRBV2
size: few
D: .
CDR3: CASSEGYGQNTEAFF
DNA: TGTGCCAGCAGTGAAGGCTACGGACAGAACACTGAAGCTTTCTTT

J: TRBJ2-5
V: TRBV3-1
size: .
D: .
CDR3: CASSQWDGGHAVETQYF
DNA: TGTGCCAGCAGCCAATGGGACGGGGGTCATGCGGTGGAGACCCAGTACTTC

J: TRBJ2-7
V: TRBV20-1
size: many
D: .
CDR3: CSARDRTGYEQYF
DNA: TGCAGTGCTAGAGATCGGACGGGCTACGAGCAGTACTTC

J: TRBJ2-1
V: TRBV19
size: .
D: .
CDR3: CASSIGLVGHEQFF
DNA: TGTGCCAGTAGTATAGGCCTCGTGGGGCATGAGCAGTTCTTC

J: TRBJ2-7
V: TRBV29-1
size: few
D: TRBD1
CDR3: CSVQGTGERDEQYF
DNA: TGCAGCGTCCAAGGGACAGGGGAGCGCGACGAGCAGTACTTC

J: TRBJ2-3
V: TRBV7-9
size: many
D: TRBD2
CDR3: CASSLQLAGSTDTQYF
DNA: TGTGCCAGCAGCCTTCAACTAGCGGGTAGCACAGATACGCAGTATTTT

J: TRBJ1-1
V: TRBV20-1
size: few
D: .
CDR3: CSARLEKGITEAFF
DNA: TGCAGTGCCCGGCTCGAGAAGGGAATCACTGAAGCTTTCTTT

J: TRBJ1-4
V: TRBV4-3
size: .
D: TRBD1
CDR3: CASSLRQGVGSTNEKLFF
DNA: TGCGCCAGCAGCCTCCGACAGGGTGTGGGGTCAACTAATGAAAAACTGTTTTTT

J: TRBJ2-1
V: TRBV11-2
size: many
D: .
CDR3: CASSPEMRAHIQANEQFF
DNA: TGTGCCAGCAGCCCAGAAATGCGGGCCCACATCCAGGCGAATGAGCAGTTCTTC

J: TRBJ2-7
V: TRBV5-1
size: many
D: TRBD1
CDR3: CASQGQGANEQYF
DNA: TGCGCCAGCCAAGGACAGGGGGCGAACGAGCAGTACTTC

J: TRBJ2-3
V: TRBV4-1
size: .
D: .
CDR3: CASSQVQGGRYF
DNA: TGCGCCAGCAGCCAAGTCCAGGGAGGACGGTATTTT

J: TRBJ2-1
V: TRBV7-9
size: .
D: TRBD1
CDR3: CASSRDRDRVGNEQFF
DNA: TGTGCCAGCAGCCGGGATCGGGACAGGGTGGGCAATGAGCAGTTCTTC